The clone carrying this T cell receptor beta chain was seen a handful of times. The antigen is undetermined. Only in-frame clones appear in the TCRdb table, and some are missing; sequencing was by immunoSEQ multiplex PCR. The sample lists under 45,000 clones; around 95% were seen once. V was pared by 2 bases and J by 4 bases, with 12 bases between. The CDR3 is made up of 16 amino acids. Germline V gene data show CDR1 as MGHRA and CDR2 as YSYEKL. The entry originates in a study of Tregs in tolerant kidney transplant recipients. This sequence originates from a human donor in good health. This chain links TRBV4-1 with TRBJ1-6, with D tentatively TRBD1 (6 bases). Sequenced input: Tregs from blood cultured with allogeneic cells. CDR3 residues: CASSQRDIRYNSPLHF. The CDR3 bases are TGCGCCAGCAGCCAACGGGACATTCGGTATAATTCACCCCTCCACTTT.